This T cell receptor (beta chain) was retrieved from a study of blood T cell repertoires in COVID-19. Study context: Samples taken during acute and convalescent COVID-19 were collected in the United States, Italy and Spain.

The CDR3 totals 14 residues. V lost 4 bases to trimming and J lost 2 bases; unmatched junction nucleotides: 5. CDR1 and CDR2 (germline): KGHSH, LQKENI. As processed by the authors: The assay estimated nucleated cells by amplifying reference gene primers. Clones were sequenced by immunoSEQ multiplex PCR, and TCRdb holds only the in-frame ones, with some missing. D and trimming come from the DNA, and the V and J calls and clone size come from that table. The profile shows roughly 70,000 clones, 86% of them singletons. Sequenced input: peripheral blood. The sequence came from a man over 45 with active COVID-19. This chain links TRBV18 with TRBJ2-7, with TRBD2 identical over 7 bases. CDR3 in DNA: TGTGCCAGCTCACGGGGGGGTTTGCCCTACGAGCAGTACTTC. As protein: CASSRGGLPYEQYF. Complete variable domain (other parts from reference TRBV18 and TRBJ2-7): NAGVMQNPRHLVRRRGQEARLRCSPMKGHSHVYWYRQLPEEGLKFMVYLQKENIIDESGMPKERFSAEFPKEGPSILRIQQVVRGDSAAYFCASSRGGLPYEQYFGPGTRLTVT.